This T cell receptor (beta chain) came from a study of OX40 agonist ivuxolimab in advanced cancers. Study-wide context: Three partial responders included one hepatocellular carcinoma patient and two cutaneous melanoma patients. Overall study results and limits: The CD4+ and CD8+ T cells in the blood had expanded clonally by week 6 at 0.1 to 3.0 mg/kg.

Baseline was the first blood sampling point, followed by cycle 4 day 1 and cycle 7 day 1. Of note for this clone: The antigen remains undetermined.

Profiled with immunoSEQ multiplex PCR; TCRdb holds only in-frame clones, not every one. The table includes 75,000 to 95,000 clones, approximately 90% detected once. Per germline, CDR1 SQVTM and CDR2 ANQGSEA. The CDR3 totals 18 residues. The junction had 8 bases not matched to a gene; V was cut back by 0 bases and J by 0 bases. The starting material was CD4+ or CD8+ T cells sorted from blood, obtained in a trial of the OX40 agonist ivuxolimab. This receptor was identified in an adult with an advanced solid tumor such as melanoma, head and neck, liver or kidney cancer. This chain links TRBV29-1 with TRBJ2-5; the match to TRBD2 covers 12 bases. Here the CDR3 reads CSVEDRLAGALYQETQYF. DNA for the CDR3: TGCAGCGTTGAAGATCGACTAGCGGGGGCTTTGTACCAAGAGACCCAGTACTTC. The whole variable domain, filled in from reference TRBV29-1 and TRBJ2-5, reads SAVISQKPSRDICQRGTSLTIQCQVDSQVTMMFWYRQQPGQSLTLIATANQGSEATYESGFVIDKFPISRPNLTFSTLTVSNMSPEDSSIYLCSVEDRLAGALYQETQYFGPGTRLLVL.